This T cell receptor (beta chain) was retrieved from a study of blood T cell repertoires in COVID-19. Study in general: Researchers got acute and convalescent COVID-19 samples from the United States, Italy and Spain.

The length of the CDR3 is 17 residues. V lost 0 bases, J lost 3 bases, and 9 bases stayed unmatched. CDR1 and CDR2 (germline): MDHEN, SYDVKM. Measured with immunoSEQ multiplex PCR; TCRdb has only the in-frame clones, and not every one. This repertoire shows 150,000 or so clones, around 84% found once; its top ten account for about 8%. V and J are TRBV28 and TRBJ2-7; 9 positions agree with TRBD1. Sequencing input: peripheral blood. This TCR was sampled from a woman in her fifties or sixties with acute or convalescent COVID-19. The CDR3 loop is CASSLWGTGRTDYEQYF. The CDR3, as DNA: TGTGCCAGCAGTTTATGGGGGACAGGGCGAACGGACTACGAGCAGTACTTC. The full variable domain, rest sourced from reference TRBV28 and TRBJ2-7, is DVKVTQSSRYLVKRTGEKVFLECVQDMDHENMFWYRQDPGLGLRLIYFSYDVKMKEKGDIPEGYSVSREKKERFSLILESASTNQTSMYLCASSLWGTGRTDYEQYFGPGTRLTVT.